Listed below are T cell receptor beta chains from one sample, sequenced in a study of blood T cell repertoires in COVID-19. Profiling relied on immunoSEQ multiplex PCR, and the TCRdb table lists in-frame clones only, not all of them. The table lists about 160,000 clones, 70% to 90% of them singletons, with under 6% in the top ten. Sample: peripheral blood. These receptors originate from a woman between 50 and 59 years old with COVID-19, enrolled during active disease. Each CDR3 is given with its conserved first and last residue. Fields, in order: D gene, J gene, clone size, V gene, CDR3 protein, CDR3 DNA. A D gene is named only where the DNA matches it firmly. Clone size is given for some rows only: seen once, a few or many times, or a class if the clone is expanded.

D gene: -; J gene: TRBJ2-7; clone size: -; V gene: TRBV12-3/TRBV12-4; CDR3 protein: CASRGTEYEQYF; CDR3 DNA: TGTGCCAGCAGAGGTACAGAGTACGAGCAGTACTTC
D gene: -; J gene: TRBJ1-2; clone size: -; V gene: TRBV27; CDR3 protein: CASSSDRTYGYTF; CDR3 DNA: TGTGCCAGCAGTTCAGACAGGACCTATGGCTACACCTTC
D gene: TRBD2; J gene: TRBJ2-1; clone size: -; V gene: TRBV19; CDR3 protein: CASSIGVAGGRYNEQFF; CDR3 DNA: TGTGCCAGTAGTATAGGCGTGGCGGGGGGGAGGTACAATGAGCAGTTCTTC
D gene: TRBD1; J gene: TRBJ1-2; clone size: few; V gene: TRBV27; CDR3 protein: CASSPQTGGYYGYTF; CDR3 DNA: TGTGCCAGCAGTCCACAGACAGGGGGTTACTATGGCTACACCTTC
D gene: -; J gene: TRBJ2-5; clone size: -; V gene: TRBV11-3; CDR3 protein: CASRSSGQKETQYF; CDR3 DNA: TGTGCCAGCAGGTCTTCGGGACAAAAAGAGACCCAGTACTTC
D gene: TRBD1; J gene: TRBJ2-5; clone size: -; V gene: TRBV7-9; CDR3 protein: CASSPTGQASETQYF; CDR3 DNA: TGTGCCAGCAGCCCGACTGGACAGGCTAGCGAGACCCAGTACTTC
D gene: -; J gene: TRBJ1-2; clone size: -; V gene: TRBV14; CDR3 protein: CASSQSAGIGGYTF; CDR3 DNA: TGTGCCAGCAGCCAATCAGCAGGGATTGGTGGCTACACCTTC
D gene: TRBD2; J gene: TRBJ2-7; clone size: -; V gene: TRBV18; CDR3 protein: CASSPGGDYEQYF; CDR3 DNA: TGTGCCAGCTCACCAGGGGGGGACTACGAGCAGTACTTC
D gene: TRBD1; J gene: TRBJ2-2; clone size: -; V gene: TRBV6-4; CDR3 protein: CASSRDRATGELFF; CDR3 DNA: TGTGCCAGCAGCCGGGACAGGGCCACCGGGGAGCTGTTTTTT
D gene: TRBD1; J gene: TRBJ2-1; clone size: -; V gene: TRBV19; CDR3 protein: CASSSHGTGGLRDEQFF; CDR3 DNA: TGTGCCAGTAGTTCGCATGGGACAGGGGGTCTTCGGGATGAGCAGTTCTTC
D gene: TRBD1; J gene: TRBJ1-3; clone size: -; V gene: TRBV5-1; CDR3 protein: CASSADRANTIYF; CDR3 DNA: TGCGCCAGCAGCGCGGACAGGGCAAACACCATATATTTT
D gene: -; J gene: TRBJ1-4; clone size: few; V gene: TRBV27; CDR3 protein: CASRPDQGNNEKLFF; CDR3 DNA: TGTGCCAGCAGGCCCGATCAGGGAAATAATGAAAAACTGTTTTTT